Below, one T cell receptor (beta chain) is given with its context. As yet, its antigen is unknown. This entry is derived from a study of shared clonotypes between healthy human individuals. Study-wide context: Donors were a couple of women and a few men aged 18 to 49.

Notes on the study in general: Richness estimates generally favored naive over memory subsets. Among non-shared clonotypes, generation probabilities were lower than among those shared by all four donors.

V was shortened by 4 bases and J by 6 bases, with 13 bases between the two germline ends. The CDR3 has 13 residues. Germline CDR1 and CDR2: SGHTA and FQGTGA. Authors' analysis steps: Filtering differed since immunoSEQ provided only junctions, with no quality scores. The protocol was immunoSEQ multiplex PCR, while the TCRdb copy is restricted to in-frame clones and leaves out a portion. The V and J calls and clone size are taken from that table; D and trimming were inferred from the DNA. This table holds 2 million to 2.5 million clones, around 93% found once. This TCR was sampled from a man between 18 and 29 years old in good health. Some clones in this sample may be carry-over from other donors' samples. Sequenced material: naive CD4+ T cells from PBMCs. Subset indicated: CD45RA+ positively selected. The rearrangement links TRBV7-3 to TRBJ2-7; D is undetermined. CDR3 residues: CASSSYKVSEQYF. Written as DNA, the CDR3 is TGTGCCAGCAGCTCCTACAAGGTCAGCGAGCAGTACTTC.